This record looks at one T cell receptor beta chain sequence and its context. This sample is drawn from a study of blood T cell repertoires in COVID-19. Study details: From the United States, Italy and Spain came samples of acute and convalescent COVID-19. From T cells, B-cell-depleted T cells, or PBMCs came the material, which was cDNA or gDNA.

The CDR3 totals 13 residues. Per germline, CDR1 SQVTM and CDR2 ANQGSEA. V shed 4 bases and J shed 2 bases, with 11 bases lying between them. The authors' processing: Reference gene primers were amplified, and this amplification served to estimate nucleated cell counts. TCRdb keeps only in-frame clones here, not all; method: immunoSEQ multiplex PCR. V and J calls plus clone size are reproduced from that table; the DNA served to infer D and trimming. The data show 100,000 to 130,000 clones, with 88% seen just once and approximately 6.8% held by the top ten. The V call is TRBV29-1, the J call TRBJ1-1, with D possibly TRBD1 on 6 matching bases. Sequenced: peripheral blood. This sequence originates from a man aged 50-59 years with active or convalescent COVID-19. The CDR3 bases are TGCAGCGTTGGTACAGGGAGAAACACTGAAGCTTTCTTT. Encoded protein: CSVGTGRNTEAFF.